The 2 T cell receptor beta chains below come from one sample, sequenced in a study of T cell responses to AZD1222 COVID-19 vaccine. Libraries were prepared by immunoSEQ multiplex PCR; TCRdb keeps only in-frame clonotypes and omits some of them. This table has 150,000 or so clones, less than 95% appearing once. This specimen was peripheral blood, taken on day 0 of AZD1222 vaccination. Every receptor here comes from an adult in good health.

V is TRBV5-1 and J is TRBJ1-1; TRBD1 aligns across 8 bases. V trimming: 0 bases; J trimming: 12 bases; junction bases outside the gene matches: 16. Germline-derived CDR1 and CDR2 are SGHRS and YFSETQ. The CDR3 consists of 16 residues. CDR3 nucleotides: TGCGCCAGCAGCTTGGGGTCCCAAGCGGGACAGGTTATTCCTTTCTTT. Translating it yields CASSLGSQAGQVIPFF. Supplemented by reference TRBV5-1 and TRBJ1-1, the full variable domain reads KAGVTQTPRYLIKTRGQQVTLSCSPISGHRSVSWYQQTPGQGLQFLFEYFSETQRNKGNFPGRFSGRQFSNSRSEMNVSTLELGDSALYLCASSLGSQAGQVIPFFGQGTRLTVV.

V gene TRBV28 combines with J gene TRBJ1-5; D call uncertain. Trimming cost V 6 bases and J 2 bases, with 17 bases left between them. Germline V lookup: CDR1 MDHEN, CDR2 SYDVKM. The CDR3 covers 16 residues. The CDR3 region is CASSVPGRTGNQPQHF. CDR3 sequence (DNA): TGTGCCAGCAGCGTTCCTGGGAGGACGGGCAATCAGCCCCAGCATTTT.